This TCR beta chain was observed in a study of blood T cell repertoires in COVID-19. Study-wide background: Acute-phase and convalescent COVID-19 samples originated in the United States, Italy and Spain. Nucleic acid was either cDNA or gDNA, and it came from T cells, B-cell-depleted T cells, or PBMCs.

V lost 0 bases, J lost 7 bases, and 17 bases lay in between. Germline V gene data show CDR1 as SGHRS and CDR2 as YFSETQ. The length of the CDR3 is 17 residues. Methods used by the authors: Reference gene primer amplification yielded estimated nucleated cell counts. The data were produced by immunoSEQ multiplex PCR, yet TCRdb's version contains in-frame clones alone and is incomplete. V and J calls and clone size are copied from that table; D and trimming were computed from the DNA. The sample has 250,000 or so clones, around four fifths seen once. The receptor comes from a woman aged 55-70 years with active or convalescent COVID-19. This chain joins TRBV5-1 and TRBJ2-6; a weak D match, TRBD2 (6 bases). The sequenced material came from peripheral blood. Here the CDR3 DNA reads TGCGCCAGCAGCTTGGGATTGGTCGGCGGGGCTGCCAACGTCCTGACTTTC. Residues: CASSLGLVGGAANVLTF.